The 31 T cell receptor beta chains presented below share a single source sample, sequenced in a study of blood T cell repertoires in COVID-19. Method: immunoSEQ multiplex PCR; TCRdb's copy keeps in-frame clones and lacks some. The repertoire includes about 130,000 clones, over 80% of them detected once, and 12% sits in the top ten. The specimen was peripheral blood. Receptor source: a man aged 55 to 70 with acute or convalescent COVID-19.

This chain connects TRBV11-2 to TRBJ2-7; 11 positions match TRBD2. Germline lookup yields CDR1 SGHAT and CDR2 FQNNGV. With 0 bases clipped from V and 4 bases from J, the junction kept 5 bases outside the gene matches. The CDR3 spans 16 residues. The CDR3 DNA reads as TGTGCCAGCAGCTTAGATGGCCTAGCGGGAGGTTACGAGCAGTACTTC. It is translated as CASSLDGLAGGYEQYF.

The CDR3 region is CASSLYGSGSYEQYF. The CDR3 DNA follows: TGTGCCAGCAGTTTATACGGGAGTGGGTCCTACGAGCAGTACTTC. The chain employs TRBV27 and TRBJ2-7; D is perhaps TRBD2 (6 bases). The germline gives CDR1 MNHEY, CDR2 SMNVEV (reference sequence). The V end was cut by 1 base, the J end by 1 base, with 11 bases between. This CDR3 is 15 amino acids long.

This clone was observed a handful of times. Other DNA sequences of this sample code for an identical CDR3. The CDR3 protein is CASSRGDEQYF. CDR3 bases: TGTGCCAGCTCCCGCGGGGACGAGCAGTACTTC. The rearrangement uses TRBV18 and TRBJ2-7; D may be TRBD2 (6 bases). The germline gives CDR1 KGHSH, CDR2 LQKENI. The CDR3 sequence is 11 residues long. V lost 6 bases to trimming and J lost 5 bases, with 8 bases between them. Full variable domain (missing parts from reference TRBV18 and TRBJ2-7): NAGVMQNPRHLVRRRGQEARLRCSPMKGHSHVYWYRQLPEEGLKFMVYLQKENIIDESGMPKERFSAEFPKEGPSILRIQQVVRGDSAAYFCASSRGDEQYFGPGTRLTVT.

This chain connects TRBV24-1 to TRBJ2-6; D uncertain. The V end was cut by 5 bases, the J end by 0 bases, with 7 bases between. Germline assignment: CDR1 KGHDR and CDR2 SFDVKD. The CDR3 loop spans 15 amino acids. The CDR3 sequence is CATSGEISGANVLTF. CDR3 bases: TGTGCCACCAGTGGCGAAATCTCTGGGGCCAACGTCCTGACTTTC.

J is TRBJ1-4 and V is TRBV5-1, with TRBD1 identical over 8 bases. The J segment lost 0 bases and the V segment lost 4 bases, leaving 8 bases of the junction unmatched. The CDR3 length is 17 residues. The germline V gene encodes CDR1 SGHRS and CDR2 YFSETQ. Written as DNA, the CDR3 is TGCGCCAGCAGCCGCGGACAGGGCGGAGCAACTAATGAAAAACTGTTTTTT. Its translation is CASSRGQGGATNEKLFF.

The chain links TRBV5-1 to TRBJ2-7; TRBD2 matches at 14 bases. The CDR3 runs to 17 residues. The V and J ends lost 1 base and 5 bases, in that order; junction bases with no gene match: 8. The V gene's germline CDR1 is SGHRS and CDR2 YFSETQ. CDR3 region: CASSLPGTSGSGNEQYF. Written as DNA, the CDR3 is TGCGCCAGCAGCTTGCCTGGGACTAGCGGGAGCGGGAACGAGCAGTACTTC.

The chain joins TRBV12-3 or TRBV12-4 to TRBJ1-3; unclear D gene. The germline V and J ends were trimmed by 4 bases and 0 bases, with 4 bases remaining between them. The CDR3 is made up of 13 amino acids. The CDR3 is CASSSNSGNTIYF. In DNA form, the CDR3 reads TGTGCCAGCAGTTCAAACTCTGGAAACACCATATATTTT.

This chain's CDR3 is CSVAGAHGYTF. The CDR3 DNA sequence: TGCAGCGTTGCAGGGGCCCATGGCTACACCTTC. The genes are TRBV29-1 and TRBJ1-2; perhaps TRBD1 as D (6 bases). In germline, CDR1 is SQVTM, CDR2 ANQGSEA. The V end was cut by 4 bases, the J end by 6 bases, with 9 bases between. This CDR3 spans 11 amino acids.

The chain employs TRBV4-1 and TRBJ1-5; D is unresolved. Trimming cost V 0 bases and J 5 bases, with 5 bases left between them. This CDR3 contains 13 residues. The germline gives CDR1 MGHRA, CDR2 YSYEKL. For the CDR3, the DNA is TGCGCCAGCAGCCAAGATCTCTATCAGCCCCAGCATTTT. It is translated as CASSQDLYQPQHF.

The genes are TRBV5-1 and TRBJ2-7; 9 bases agree with TRBD2. CDR1 is SGHRS, CDR2 YFSETQ, per germline. This CDR3 region has 15 residues. Unmatched junction bases numbered 4, after V lost 0 bases and J lost 3 bases. In DNA, the CDR3 is TGCGCCAGCAGCTTGGTAATAGCGGGGGACTACGAGCAGTACTTC. Translated: CASSLVIAGDYEQYF.

The chain is built from TRBV15 and TRBJ1-2; a possible D gene is TRBD1 (5 bases). Germline lookup yields CDR1 LNHNV and CDR2 YYDKDF (reference sequence). Trimming shortened V by 0 bases and J by 6 bases, and 14 bases separated the two germline ends. The CDR3 has 15 residues. CDR3 in amino acids: CATSRDRRGSHGYTF. CDR3 nucleotides: TGTGCCACCAGCAGAGATCGGAGGGGTTCCCATGGCTACACCTTC.

J is TRBJ2-5 and V is TRBV4-1; TRBD1 is a possible D gene (6 bases). The CDR3 length is 13 residues. Trimming shortened V by 1 base and J by 13 bases, and 16 bases separated the two germline ends. The germline V gene encodes CDR1 MGHRA and CDR2 YSYEKL. CDR3 sequence reads: CASSQAGQMRRYF. In nucleotides, the CDR3 is TGCGCCAGCAGCCAAGCGGGACAAATGCGTCGGTACTTC.

In its sample, this clone was seen a few times. V usage is TRBV12-3 or TRBV12-4 and J usage is TRBJ1-1, with D possibly being TRBD1 (5 bases). This CDR3 has 13 residues. Trimming took off 3 bases at V and 3 bases at J, with 8 bases between the two ends. CDR3 sequence reads: CASSLGTYTEAFF. CDR3 DNA sequence: TGTGCCAGCAGTTTGGGGACTTACACTGAAGCTTTCTTT.

The CDR3 protein is CASTPMRANTEAFF. The DNA for the CDR3 is TGTGCCAGCACCCCGATGCGGGCGAACACTGAAGCTTTCTTT. This chain connects TRBV5-4 to TRBJ1-1; D is unclear. The CDR3 has 14 residues. Looked up from germline, CDR1 is SGHNT and CDR2 is YYREEE (reference sequence). V lost 6 bases and J 1 base, leaving 13 bases between the germline ends.

V usage is TRBV5-1 and J usage is TRBJ2-1, with 15 bases identical to TRBD2. Germline assignment: CDR1 SGHRS and CDR2 YFSETQ. The V segment lost 4 bases and the J segment 7 bases; nucleotides outside the gene matches: 3. The CDR3 length is 15 residues. CDR3 nucleotide sequence: TGCGCCAGCAGCCCCGGGACTAGCGGGGGGAATGAGCAGTTCTTC. Translating gives CASSPGTSGGNEQFF. The entire variable domain, with the rest obtained from reference TRBV5-1 and TRBJ2-1, is as follows: KAGVTQTPRYLIKTRGQQVTLSCSPISGHRSVSWYQQTPGQGLQFLFEYFSETQRNKGNFPGRFSGRQFSNSRSEMNVSTLELGDSALYLCASSPGTSGGNEQFFGPGTRLTVL.

This sequence joins TRBV27 and TRBJ1-2; unclear D gene. CDR1 and CDR2 from the germline V gene are MNHEY and SMNVEV (reference sequence). The CDR3 totals 12 residues. Trimming removed 9 bases from V and 4 bases from J, with 12 bases in between. In nucleotides, the CDR3 is TGTGCCAGTATGGGCTTTGGCTATGGCTACACCTTC. Protein: CASMGFGYGYTF.

The V call is TRBV5-1, the J call TRBJ2-1; TRBD2 might be the D (6 bases). Germline CDR1 is SGHRS and CDR2 is YFSETQ. The CDR3 runs 14 residues. Trimming removed 4 bases at V and 0 bases at J, with 8 bases between. CDR3 DNA sequence: TGCGCCAGCAGCGGAGGGGACTCCTACAATGAGCAGTTCTTC. Protein sequence: CASSGGDSYNEQFF.

This clone occurred a few times. The rearrangement uses TRBV28 and TRBJ1-5; 8 bases match TRBD1. Trimming cost V 5 bases and J 2 bases; bases outside gene matches: 8. The CDR3 consists of 16 residues. Germline CDR1 reads MDHEN; CDR2 reads SYDVKM. CDR3 bases: TGTGCCAGCAGTCCTCGGACAGGGATGGGCAATCAGCCCCAGCATTTT. This encodes CASSPRTGMGNQPQHF.

This clone showed up just once. The chain uses TRBV4-2 and TRBJ1-6, with 7 bases aligning to TRBD1. V was pared by 6 bases and J by 4 bases, with 9 bases of the junction left unmatched. CDR3 length: 16 residues. CDR1 LGHNA and CDR2 YNFKEQ come from the germline V gene. Here the CDR3 DNA reads TGTGCCAGCAGGCGGGAACAGGGGTTGTATAATTCACCCCTCCACTTT. Encoded protein: CASRREQGLYNSPLHF.

This chain connects TRBV5-1 to TRBJ2-7, with 8 bases that match TRBD1. The J segment lost 7 bases and the V segment lost 4 bases, leaving 10 bases of the junction unmatched. The CDR3 spans 14 residues. Looked up from germline, CDR1 is SGHRS and CDR2 is YFSETQ. Here the CDR3 reads CASSRGQAKGEQYF. The CDR3 bases are TGCGCCAGCAGCCGGGGACAGGCCAAGGGGGAGCAGTACTTC.

V is TRBV6-5 and J is TRBJ1-2; TRBD1 agrees at 7 bases. V dropped 7 bases and J dropped 8; count of bases not matched to a gene: 10. The CDR3 is 13 amino acids. The germline V gene has CDR1 MNHEY and CDR2 SVGAGI. This CDR3 reads CASTPDRVGGYTF. CDR3 DNA sequence: TGTGCCAGCACCCCCGACAGGGTTGGAGGCTACACCTTC.

This chain links TRBV19 with TRBJ2-6, with 9 bases aligning to TRBD1. In germline, CDR1 is LNHDA, CDR2 SQIVND (reference sequence). This CDR3 has 17 amino acids. The ends lost 8 bases at V and 0 bases at J; junction bases unmatched: 8. The CDR3 here is CASAPGTGLSGANVLTF. CDR3 nucleotides: TGTGCCAGTGCCCCCGGGACAGGGCTCTCTGGGGCCAACGTCCTGACTTTC. Combining the CDR3 with reference TRBV19 and TRBJ2-6 gives the whole variable domain DGGITQSPKYLFRKEGQNVTLSCEQNLNHDAMYWYRQDPGQGLRLIYYSQIVNDFQKGDIAEGYSVSREKKESFPLTVTSAQKNPTAFYLCASAPGTGLSGANVLTFGAGSRLTVL.

The chain uses TRBV7-3 and TRBJ1-1; tentatively, D is TRBD1 (5 bases). Trimming stripped 5 bases from V and 1 base from J, with 11 bases between. The CDR3 runs to 14 residues. The germline V gene has CDR1 SGHTA and CDR2 FQGTGA. The chain's CDR3 is CASSISGGNTEAFF. The CDR3 nucleotides read TGTGCCAGCAGCATCTCCGGGGGGAACACTGAAGCTTTCTTT.

This clone occurred once. The chain carries TRBV5-5 and TRBJ1-5; a weak D match, TRBD1 (5 bases). Germline CDR1 is SGHKS and CDR2 is YYEKEE (reference sequence). The CDR3 covers 15 residues. V lost 0 bases, J lost 0 bases, and 7 bases lay in between. CDR3 coding DNA: TGTGCCAGCAGCTTGGGACAGTATAGCAATCAGCCCCAGCATTTT. As protein: CASSLGQYSNQPQHF.

This chain connects TRBV27 to TRBJ2-3; 8 bases map to TRBD2. The CDR3 has 15 amino acids. CDR1 and CDR2 from the germline V gene are MNHEY and SMNVEV (reference sequence). Trimming cost V 6 bases and J 5 bases; bases outside gene matches: 10. The CDR3 region has the DNA TGTGCCAGCAGCCGGCGGGAGGCGCGAGGAGATACGCAGTATTTT. The encoded protein is CASSRREARGDTQYF.

This chain links TRBV2 with TRBJ2-4, with 7 bases that match TRBD2. The length of the CDR3 is 17 residues. V lost 7 bases and J lost 2; bases outside the gene matches: 14. CDR1 is SNHLY, CDR2 FYNNEI, per germline. CDR3 sequence (DNA): TGTGCCAGCACTTTGGGCGGGAGTACCTTGTCCAAAAACATTCAGTACTTC. Amino acid sequence: CASTLGGSTLSKNIQYF.

CDR3 region: CASKKTGGGPYGYTF. As DNA, the CDR3 is TGTGCCAGCAAGAAAACGGGCGGCGGGCCCTATGGCTACACCTTC. The rearrangement links TRBV2 to TRBJ1-2; D gene ambiguous. CDR3 length: 15 residues. Trimming removed 7 bases at V and 4 bases at J, with 19 bases between. The germline gives CDR1 SNHLY, CDR2 FYNNEI.

The chain combines TRBV12-3 or TRBV12-4 with TRBJ2-2; TRBD2 might be the D (5 bases). V lost 5 bases and J 6 bases, leaving 10 bases between the germline ends. This CDR3 is 13 amino acids long. CDR3 bases: TGTGCCAGCAGTGACATGCGGGCCGGGGAGCTGTTTTTT. It is translated as CASSDMRAGELFF.

The chain joins TRBV28 to TRBJ2-1, with D perhaps TRBD2 (5 bases). The CDR3 runs to 15 residues. The ends were cut back, 3 bases at V and 6 bases at J, with 15 bases in the middle. Germline V gene lookup returns CDR1 MDHEN and CDR2 SYDVKM. The CDR3 reads CASSLAGYGSNEQFF. CDR3 nucleotide sequence: TGTGCCAGCAGTTTGGCGGGTTACGGGTCCAATGAGCAGTTCTTC.

The CDR3 is CASTASQGGVEPQHF. The CDR3 nucleotides are TGTGCCAGCACCGCATCTCAGGGAGGAGTCGAGCCCCAGCATTTT. The J gene is TRBJ1-5, the V gene TRBV28, with a possible D match to TRBD1 (5 bases). CDR1 and CDR2 (germline): MDHEN, SYDVKM. The CDR3 has 15 residues. Deletions cut 7 bases from V and 8 bases from J, with 21 bases between.

The genes are TRBV5-1 and TRBJ1-2, with 10 bases lining up with TRBD1. With V trimmed by 0 bases and J by 5 bases, 4 bases remained unmatched. CDR3 length: 15 amino acids. CDR1 is SGHRS and CDR2 is YFSETQ in the germline V gene. CDR3 protein: CASSLGTGGLYGYTF. CDR3 nucleotide sequence: TGCGCCAGCAGCTTGGGGACAGGGGGTTTGTATGGCTACACCTTC.